This is a list of T cell receptor beta chains from one sample in a study of breast tumors, draining lymph nodes, adjacent tissues. Each CDR3 protein is one row after TCRdb ran MiXCR on the multiplex PCR reads. The table records about 200,000 distinct CDR3 sequences, approximately 33% of them present only once. Sample: axillary lymph node tissue. The receptors shown here come from a female donor with breast cancer. Some clones in this sample may be carry-over from other donors' samples. Both conserved end residues are trimmed from each CDR3.

v_gene,CDR3aa
TRBV13,ASRRRRGWGAYGYT
TRBV29-1,GGTDNKLASGYT
TRBV5-1,ASSLGGTSGETQY
TRBV18,ASSPRQGRVNEQY
TRBV25-1,ASSAGDYGYT
TRBV20-1,SARLKGQLNTEAF
TRBV20-1,SARDPAGPNTGELF
TRBV11-2,ASSLVSTVGSSGANVLT
TRBV6-2/TRBV6-3,ASSFALAGGPQDTQY
TRBV5-1,ASSQSGATYNEQF
TRBV29-1,SVAWGRGVYNEQF
TRBV4-3,ASSPKGRGPRTDTQY
TRBV6-2/TRBV6-3,ASSPAARVYGYT
TRBV6-6,ASSPDLRDRGRDGYT
TRBV12-3/TRBV12-4,ASRPEGGALNEKLF
TRBV4-3,ASSPRRSGGYGYT
TRBV4-1,ASSQAAGQTYEQY
TRBV4-3,ASSQGPRAGYGYT
TRBV7-9,ASSDAGTANYGYT
TRBV3-1,ASSLRTGPYEQY
TRBV5-1,ASSLSGRSGELF
TRBV6-2/TRBV6-3,ASRDPGGTLYEQY
TRBV28,ASSFERLAGGPDTQY
TRBV6-4,ASSTLAGGGGTQY
TRBV9,ASSPTAREALF
TRBV6-1,ASLGEGWSNQPQH
TRBV6-1,ASSDWGVTRHGYT
TRBV20-1,SARASGGSPETQY
TRBV24-1,ATSEGTGDHSYNSPLH
TRBV6-6,ASSYSGAGPDNEQF